This paragraph covers one T cell receptor beta chain sequence. Some clones are missing from TCRdb's copy, which holds only in-frame ones; the method was immunoSEQ multiplex PCR. The data contain fewer than 1 million clones, 95% to 97% of them singletons. CD45RO-negative, CCR7-positively selected cells formed the naive CD8 fraction, excluding terminally differentiated effector memory CD45RA+ cells. The CDR3 covers 16 residues. Germline CDR1 and CDR2: SGHDN and FVKESK. Losses at the gene ends were 3 bases for V and 0 bases for J; bases not matched to a gene: 6. This sample was included in a study of shared clonotypes between healthy human individuals.

V and J are TRBV14 and TRBJ2-7; 9 bases map to TRBD1. Sequenced: naive CD8+ T cells sorted from blood. The receptor comes from a man aged 25-45 years in good health. This CDR3 is CASSHLGTGPSYEQYF. In DNA form, the CDR3 reads TGTGCCAGCAGCCACCTCGGGACAGGGCCCTCCTACGAGCAGTACTTC.